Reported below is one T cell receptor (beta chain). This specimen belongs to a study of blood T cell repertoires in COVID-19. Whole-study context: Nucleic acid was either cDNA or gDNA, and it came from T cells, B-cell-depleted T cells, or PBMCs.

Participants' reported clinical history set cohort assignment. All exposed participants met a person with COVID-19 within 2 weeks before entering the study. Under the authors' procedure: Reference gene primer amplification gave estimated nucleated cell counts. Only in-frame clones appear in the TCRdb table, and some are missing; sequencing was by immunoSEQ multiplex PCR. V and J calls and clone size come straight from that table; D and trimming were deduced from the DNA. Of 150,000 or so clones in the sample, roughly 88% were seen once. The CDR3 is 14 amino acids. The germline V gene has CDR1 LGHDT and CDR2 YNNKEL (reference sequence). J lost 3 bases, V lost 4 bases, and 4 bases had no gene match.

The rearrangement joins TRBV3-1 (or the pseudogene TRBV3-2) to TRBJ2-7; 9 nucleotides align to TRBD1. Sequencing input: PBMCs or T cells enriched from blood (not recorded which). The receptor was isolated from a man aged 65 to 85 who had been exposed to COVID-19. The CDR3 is CASSPGGQGYEQYF. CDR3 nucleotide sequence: TGTGCCAGCAGCCCCGGGGGACAGGGCTACGAGCAGTACTTC.